This TCR beta chain comes out of a study of identical twins. CDR3 length: 14 amino acids. The germline CDR1 and CDR2 sequences are DFQATT and SNEGSKA (reference sequence). V lost 1 base and J 3 bases, leaving 13 bases between the germline ends. This clonotype was recorded at least ten times. cDNA carried unique molecular identifiers, and a universal primer site was added by template switching. MiXCR, applied by TCRdb to the 5' RACE reads, yields one record per CDR3 protein. The sample shows under 900,000 distinct CDR3 sequences, more than 9% of them seen only once. The data were also submitted as part of a second study, on yellow fever vaccine responses in identical twins.

This receptor was identified in a woman aged 18-29 years in good health. Source material: PBMCs. V is TRBV20-1 and J is TRBJ2-7; possibly TRBD1 for D (6 bases). CDR3 sequence: CSARGSEGVYEQYF. CDR3 in DNA: TGCAGTGCTAGAGGAAGCGAGGGGGTCTACGAGCAGTACTTC.